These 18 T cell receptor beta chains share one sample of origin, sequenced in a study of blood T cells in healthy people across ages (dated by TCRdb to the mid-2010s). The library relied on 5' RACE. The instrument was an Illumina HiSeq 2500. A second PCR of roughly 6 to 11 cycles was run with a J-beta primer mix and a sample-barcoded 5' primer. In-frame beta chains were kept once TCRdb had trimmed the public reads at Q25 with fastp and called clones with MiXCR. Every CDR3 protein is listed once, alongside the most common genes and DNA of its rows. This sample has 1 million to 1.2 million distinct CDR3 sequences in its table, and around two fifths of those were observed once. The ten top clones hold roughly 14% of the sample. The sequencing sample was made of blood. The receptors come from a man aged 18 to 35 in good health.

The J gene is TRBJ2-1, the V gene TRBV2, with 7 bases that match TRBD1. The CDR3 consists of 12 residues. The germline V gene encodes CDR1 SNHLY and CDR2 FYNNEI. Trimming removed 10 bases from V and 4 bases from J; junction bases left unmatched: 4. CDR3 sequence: CATGDRYNEQFF. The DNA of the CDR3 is TGTGCCACCGGGGACAGATACAATGAGCAGTTCTTC.

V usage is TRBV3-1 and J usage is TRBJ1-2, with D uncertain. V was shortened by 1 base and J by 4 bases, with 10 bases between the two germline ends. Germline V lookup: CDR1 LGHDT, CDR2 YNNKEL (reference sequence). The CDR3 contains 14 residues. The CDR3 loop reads CASSQVSGGYGYTF. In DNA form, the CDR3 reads TGTGCCAGCAGCCAAGTTTCGGGCGGCTATGGCTACACCTTC. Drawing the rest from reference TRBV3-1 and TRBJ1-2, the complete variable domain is DTAVSQTPKYLVTQMGNDKSIKCEQNLGHDTMYWYKQDSKKFLKIMFSYNNKELIINETVPNRFSPKSPDKAHLNLHINSLELGDSAVYFCASSQVSGGYGYTFGSGTRLTVV.

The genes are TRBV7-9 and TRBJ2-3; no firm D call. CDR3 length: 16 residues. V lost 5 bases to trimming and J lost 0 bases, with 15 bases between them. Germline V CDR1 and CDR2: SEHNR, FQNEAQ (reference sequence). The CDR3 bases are TGTGCCAGCAGCCCCGCGAAGGCCGCGAGCACAGATACGCAGTATTTT. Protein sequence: CASSPAKAASTDTQYF.

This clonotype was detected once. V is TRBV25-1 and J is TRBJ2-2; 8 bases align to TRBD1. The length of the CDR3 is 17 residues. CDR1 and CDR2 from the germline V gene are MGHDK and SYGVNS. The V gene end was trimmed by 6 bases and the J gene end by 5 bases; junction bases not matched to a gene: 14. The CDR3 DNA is TGTGCCAGCAGAGGGACGGGACTCCGGACAGGGACCGGGGAGCTGTTTTTT. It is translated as CASRGTGLRTGTGELFF.

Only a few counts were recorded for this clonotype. The DNA for the CDR3 is TGCAGTGCCAGGGCAGGCCCGGACACTGAAGCTTTCTTT. Amino acid sequence: CSARAGPDTEAFF. This sequence joins TRBV20-1 and TRBJ1-1; tentative D call: TRBD1 (5 bases). The germline gives CDR1 DFQATT, CDR2 SNEGSKA (reference sequence). V was cut by 6 bases and J by 3 bases, with 14 bases left in between. The CDR3 length is 13 residues.

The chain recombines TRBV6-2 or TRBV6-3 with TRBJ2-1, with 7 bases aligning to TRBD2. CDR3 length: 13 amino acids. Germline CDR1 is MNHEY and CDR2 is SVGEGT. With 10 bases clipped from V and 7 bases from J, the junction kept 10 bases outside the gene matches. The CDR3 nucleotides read TGTGCCAACAACTACGGGGGGTGGAATGAGCAGTTCTTC. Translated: CANNYGGWNEQFF.

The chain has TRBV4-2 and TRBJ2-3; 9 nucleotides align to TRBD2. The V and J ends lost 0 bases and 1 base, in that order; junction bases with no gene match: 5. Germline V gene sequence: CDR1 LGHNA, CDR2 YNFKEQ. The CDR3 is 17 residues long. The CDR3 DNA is TGTGCCAGCAGCCAAGAAGGCGGGGGGGCCGGCACAGATACGCAGTATTTT. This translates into CASSQEGGGAGTDTQYF.

The CDR3 nucleotides read TGTGCCAGCAGTTACATTGGAGAGACCCAGTACTTC. Amino acids: CASSYIGETQYF. V gene TRBV6-2 or TRBV6-3 combines with J gene TRBJ2-5; D not certain. The CDR3 has 12 residues. Trimming removed 2 bases from V and 4 bases from J, with 5 bases in between. CDR1 and CDR2 (germline): MNHEY, SVGEGT.

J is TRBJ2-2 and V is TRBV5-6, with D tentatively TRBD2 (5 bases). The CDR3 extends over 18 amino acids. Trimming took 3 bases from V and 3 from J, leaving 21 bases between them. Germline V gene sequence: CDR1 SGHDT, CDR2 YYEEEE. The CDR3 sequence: CASSSHIMITRDTGELFF. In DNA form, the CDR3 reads TGTGCCAGCAGCTCCCACATTATGATTACTAGGGACACCGGGGAGCTGTTTTTT.

The CDR3 sequence: CASSLFSSPGGIGTEAFF. For the CDR3, the DNA is TGTGCCAGCAGTTTATTTTCGAGCCCAGGGGGCATAGGGACTGAAGCTTTCTTT. This chain joins TRBV27 and TRBJ1-1, with TRBD1 matching over 8 bases. Unmatched junction bases numbered 15, after V lost 1 base and J lost 5 bases. The length of the CDR3 is 18 residues. Germline V CDR1 and CDR2: MNHEY, SMNVEV (reference sequence).

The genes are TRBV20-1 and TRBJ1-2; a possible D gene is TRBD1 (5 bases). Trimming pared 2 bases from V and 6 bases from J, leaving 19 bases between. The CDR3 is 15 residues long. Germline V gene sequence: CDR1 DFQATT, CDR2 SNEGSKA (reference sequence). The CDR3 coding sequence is TGCAGTGCTAGACCTGATTATCAGGGTAAAGATGGCTACACCTTC. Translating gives CSARPDYQGKDGYTF.

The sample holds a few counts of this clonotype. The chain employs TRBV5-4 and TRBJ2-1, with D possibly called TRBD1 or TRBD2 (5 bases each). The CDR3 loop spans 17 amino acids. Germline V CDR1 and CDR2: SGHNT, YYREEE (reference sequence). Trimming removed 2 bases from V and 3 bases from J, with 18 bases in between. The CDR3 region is CASSFPGAQTSYNEQFF. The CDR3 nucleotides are TGTGCCAGCAGCTTTCCCGGGGCCCAAACAAGCTACAATGAGCAGTTCTTC.

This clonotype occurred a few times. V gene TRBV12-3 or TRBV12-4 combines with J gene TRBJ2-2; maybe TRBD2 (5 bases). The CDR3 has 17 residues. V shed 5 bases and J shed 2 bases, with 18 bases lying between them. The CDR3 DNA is TGTGCCAGCAGTCTCCCCCCGGGGAGCGAAAACACCGGGGAGCTGTTTTTT. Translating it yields CASSLPPGSENTGELFF.

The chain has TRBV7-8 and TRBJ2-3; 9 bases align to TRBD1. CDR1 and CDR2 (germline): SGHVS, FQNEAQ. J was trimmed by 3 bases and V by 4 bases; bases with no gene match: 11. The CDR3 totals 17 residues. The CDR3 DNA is TGTGCCAGCAGCTACAACTTCGGGACAGGGCAAACAGATACGCAGTATTTT. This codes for CASSYNFGTGQTDTQYF.

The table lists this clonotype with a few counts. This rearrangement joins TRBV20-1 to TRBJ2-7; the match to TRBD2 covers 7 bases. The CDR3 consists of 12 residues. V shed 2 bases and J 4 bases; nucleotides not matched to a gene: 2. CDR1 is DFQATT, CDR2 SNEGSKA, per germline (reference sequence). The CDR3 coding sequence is TGCAGTGCTAGAAGGGAGGGATACGAGCAGTACTTC. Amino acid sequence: CSARREGYEQYF.

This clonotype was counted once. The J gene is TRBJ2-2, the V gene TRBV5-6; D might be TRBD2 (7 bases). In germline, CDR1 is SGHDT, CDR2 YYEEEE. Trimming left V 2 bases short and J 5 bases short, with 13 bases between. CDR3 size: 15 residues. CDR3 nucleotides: TGTGCCAGCAGCTTTGGACTAGGGGGGACCGGGGAGCTGTTTTTT. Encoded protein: CASSFGLGGTGELFF.

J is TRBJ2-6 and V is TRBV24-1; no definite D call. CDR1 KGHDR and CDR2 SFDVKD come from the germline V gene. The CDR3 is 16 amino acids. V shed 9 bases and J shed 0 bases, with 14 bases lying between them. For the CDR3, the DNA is TGTGCCACCGCCCAAGGGCGAACCTCTGGGGCCAACGTCCTGACTTTC. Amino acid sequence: CATAQGRTSGANVLTF.

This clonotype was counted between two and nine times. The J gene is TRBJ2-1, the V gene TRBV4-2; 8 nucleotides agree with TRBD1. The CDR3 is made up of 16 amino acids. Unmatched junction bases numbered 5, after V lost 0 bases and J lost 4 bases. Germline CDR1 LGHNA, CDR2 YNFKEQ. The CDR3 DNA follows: TGTGCCAGCAGCCAAGATCCCCACAGGGGGTACAATGAGCAGTTCTTC. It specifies CASSQDPHRGYNEQFF.